The T cell receptor (beta chain) under discussion was sequenced for a study of cytomegalovirus exposure and HLA in healthy donors. Study-wide findings and caveats: Some V segments could not be told apart, so they were left out, TRBV6-2 and TRBV6-3 among them.

V was pared by 1 base and J by 1 base, with 7 bases of the junction left unmatched. The length of the CDR3 is 19 residues. Germline-derived CDR1 and CDR2 are LNHNV and YYDKDF (reference sequence). As concerns this clone: The antigen remains unidentified.

60 Vbeta and 13 Jbeta primers were used in PCR. TCRdb keeps only in-frame clones here, not all; method: immunoSEQ multiplex PCR. Its listing shows some 110,000 clones. Sequencing used PBMCs. The sequence was obtained from a man aged 35-49 years in good health and CMV-seropositive. The chain recombines TRBV15 with TRBJ2-6, with 10 nucleotides matching TRBD2. CDR3 coding DNA: TGTGCCACCAGCAGAGTTTTGGGACTAGCGATATCTGGGGCCAACGTCCTGACTTTC. Translation: CATSRVLGLAISGANVLTF.